The T cell receptor beta chain under discussion was sequenced for a study of T cells after yellow fever vaccination. General study results and limits: Almost none of the vaccine-responding clonotypes turned up in sorted memory subsets on day 0, the data showed.

The study made its TCR cDNA through 5'RACE template switching. That step introduced a universal primer site along with UMIs. Each CDR3 protein gets one entry after TCRdb re-called the 5' RACE reads with MiXCR. This sample has tens of thousands of distinct CDR3 sequences, with around 7% found just once. Unmatched junction bases numbered 6, after V lost 3 bases and J lost 8 bases. The CDR3 sequence is 14 residues long. The specimen comprised PBMCs, either bulk or a sorted T-cell subset (CD4+, CD8+, memory, or dextramer-sorted; not recorded which), sampled on the day of the first yellow fever vaccination. This receptor was taken from a man aged 18 to 29 who received the YFV17D yellow fever vaccine. This sequence joins TRBV12-3 or TRBV12-4 and TRBJ2-1; 8 bases agree with TRBD2. The CDR3 here is CASSFRLASDEQFF. The CDR3 DNA sequence: TGTGCCAGCAGTTTCCGACTAGCGAGCGATGAGCAGTTCTTC.